These 32 T cell receptor beta chains were all obtained from the same sample, sequenced in a study of blood T cell repertoires in COVID-19. Measured with immunoSEQ multiplex PCR; TCRdb has only the in-frame clones, and not every one. This sample has about 150,000 clones, with around 85% found just once. Sequenced: peripheral blood. The receptors stem from a man in his sixties with COVID-19, enrolled during active disease.

This rearrangement joins TRBV10-3 to TRBJ2-1; 11 bases line up with TRBD2. The CDR3 runs 15 residues. The germline V gene has CDR1 ENHRY and CDR2 SYGVKD. The V gene end was trimmed by 0 bases and the J gene end by 10 bases; junction bases not matched to a gene: 5. For the CDR3, the DNA is TGTGCCATCAGTGAGTCTAGCGGGGGGGCCCGAGAGCAGTTCTTC. Translation gives CAISESSGGAREQFF.

This rearrangement joins TRBV12-3 or TRBV12-4 to TRBJ1-2; TRBD1 agrees at 8 bases. The CDR3 totals 13 residues. V lost 7 bases, J lost 5 bases, and 6 bases stayed unmatched. This CDR3 reads CASTVGTGYGYTF. The CDR3 coding sequence is TGTGCCAGCACCGTGGGGACAGGATATGGCTACACCTTC.

This chain links TRBV19 with TRBJ2-1; TRBD1 agrees at 7 bases. Germline V gene data show CDR1 as LNHDA and CDR2 as SQIVND (reference sequence). The CDR3 runs to 15 residues. The V gene end was trimmed by 3 bases and the J gene end by 6 bases; junction bases not matched to a gene: 8. CDR3 residues: CASSIGQVSGNEQFF. DNA for the CDR3: TGTGCCAGTAGTATCGGACAGGTTTCGGGCAATGAGCAGTTCTTC. The variable domain in full, completed from reference TRBV19 and TRBJ2-1, reads DGGITQSPKYLFRKEGQNVTLSCEQNLNHDAMYWYRQDPGQGLRLIYYSQIVNDFQKGDIAEGYSVSREKKESFPLTVTSAQKNPTAFYLCASSIGQVSGNEQFFGPGTRLTVL.

The V gene is TRBV10-2, the J gene TRBJ2-2; TRBD2 aligns across 10 bases. Germline V gene data show CDR1 as WSHSY and CDR2 as SAAADI. This CDR3 has 18 amino acids. Trimming cost V 6 bases and J 4 bases; bases outside gene matches: 14. The CDR3 coding sequence is TGCGCCAGCAGAAAAGTCACTAGCGGGATAGGTAGCACCGGGGAGCTGTTTTTT. Residues: CASRKVTSGIGSTGELFF.

The rearrangement uses TRBV12-3 or TRBV12-4 and TRBJ2-5; D remains unclear. This CDR3 region has 12 residues. V lost 2 bases and J lost 5, with 6 bases in between. CDR3 bases: TGTGCCAGCAGTTTAACACCCGAGACCCAGTACTTC. Its translation: CASSLTPETQYF.

This clone showed up just a few times. The chain is built from TRBV11-2 and TRBJ2-1; 11 bases agree with TRBD2. After removal of 5 bases from V and 5 bases from J, the junction contained 17 bases not matched to a gene. This CDR3 is 19 amino acids long. The V gene's germline CDR1 is SGHAT and CDR2 FQNNGV. CDR3 sequence reads: CASSRLKGSGGGTDNEQFF. CDR3 bases: TGTGCCAGCAGCCGGCTGAAGGGTAGCGGGGGGGGAACTGACAATGAGCAGTTCTTC. The variable domain in full, with the rest retrieved from reference TRBV11-2 and TRBJ2-1, is EAGVAQSPRYKIIEKRQSVAFWCNPISGHATLYWYQQILGQGPKLLIQFQNNGVVDDSQLPKDRFSAERLKGVDSTLKIQPAKLEDSAVYLCASSRLKGSGGGTDNEQFFGPGTRLTVL.

Points on this clone: A junction end diverges from the germline sequence, so it may reflect a read error. The chain recombines TRBV19 with TRBJ1-1; no clear D. CDR1 and CDR2 (germline): LNHDA, SQIVND (reference sequence). CDR3 size: 15 residues. CDR3 DNA sequence: TGCGCATCTAGCGGGCAAGGCAGAACGAACACTGAAGCTTTCTTT. This sequence encodes CASSGQGRTNTEAFF.

The V call is TRBV5-4, the J call TRBJ1-2; tentatively, D is TRBD1 (6 bases). Per the germline V gene, CDR1 is SGHNT and CDR2 is YYREEE (reference sequence). CDR3 length equals 14 residues. Trimming shortened V by 2 bases and J by 4 bases, and 12 bases separated the two germline ends. CDR3 DNA sequence: TGTGCCAGCAGCTTAGCCGGACAGATCTATGGCTACACCTTC. Translating gives CASSLAGQIYGYTF.

V is TRBV7-8 and J is TRBJ1-5; TRBD1 is a possible D gene (6 bases). The germline V and J ends were trimmed by 1 base and 5 bases, with 15 bases remaining between them. The CDR3 consists of 16 residues. Germline V CDR1 and CDR2: SGHVS, FQNEAQ. The CDR3 DNA sequence: TGTGCCAGCAGCTTAGTTTTCAGGGGCTATGATCAGCCCCAGCATTTT. Residues: CASSLVFRGYDQPQHF.

The J gene is TRBJ2-3, the V gene TRBV16, with a weak D call TRBD2 (5 bases). CDR1 KGHSY and CDR2 FQNENV come from the germline V gene. This CDR3 contains 16 residues. V was pared by 3 bases and J by 5 bases, with 18 bases between. In nucleotides, the CDR3 is TGTGCCAGCAGCCACCCCTCGGCGGGTTTGGAAGATACGCAGTATTTT. Translation: CASSHPSAGLEDTQYF. The variable domain in full, completed from reference TRBV16 and TRBJ2-3, reads GEEVAQTPKHLVRGEGQKAKLYCAPIKGHSYVFWYQQVLKNEFKFLISFQNENVFDETGMPKERFSAKCLPNSPCSLEIQATKLEDSAVYFCASSHPSAGLEDTQYFGPGTRLTVL.

This clone was seen a few times. V usage is TRBV4-1 and J usage is TRBJ2-2; D is perhaps TRBD1 (6 bases). Germline V CDR1 and CDR2: MGHRA, YSYEKL. The CDR3 spans 15 residues. The V end was cut by 7 bases, the J end by 7 bases, with 19 bases between. CDR3 sequence: CASTPGPTGLGELFF. In DNA form, the CDR3 reads TGCGCCAGCACTCCCGGACCCACAGGGCTCGGGGAGCTGTTTTTT.

The J gene is TRBJ1-2, the V gene TRBV7-6; D gene ambiguous. Germline-derived CDR1 and CDR2 are SGHVS and FNYEAQ. The CDR3 extends over 15 amino acids. Trimming took 3 bases from V and 0 from J, leaving 11 bases between them. CDR3 DNA sequence: TGTGCCAGCAGCTTGGAGGAGGGAGCTAACTATGGCTACACCTTC. Translation gives CASSLEEGANYGYTF.

The chain couples TRBV2 to TRBJ2-3; TRBD2 is a possible D gene (5 bases). The CDR3 has 12 amino acids. V was shortened by 5 bases and J by 3 bases, with 6 bases between the two germline ends. From germline, CDR1 is SNHLY and CDR2 FYNNEI. The CDR3 nucleotides read TGTGCCAGCAGTAGGACTACAGATACGCAGTATTTT. Translating it yields CASSRTTDTQYF.

The chain uses TRBV4-2 and TRBJ2-2, with D perhaps TRBD1 (5 bases). There are 17 residues in the CDR3. V lost 0 bases and J 4 bases, leaving 15 bases between the germline ends. Germline-derived CDR1 and CDR2 are LGHNA and YNFKEQ. The CDR3 nucleotides read TGTGCCAGCAGCCAAGAAGGGGCGTCAGGCTCCACCGGGGAGCTGTTTTTT. Translation: CASSQEGASGSTGELFF.

This clone was found a few times. As DNA, the CDR3 is TGCGCCAGCAGCATGACTAGCGGGGGGCAAGAGACCCAGTACTTC. This codes for CASSMTSGGQETQYF. The chain links TRBV5-1 to TRBJ2-5; TRBD2 matches at 13 bases. V gave up 4 bases and J gave up 2 bases; unmatched junction bases: 2. CDR3 length: 15 residues. In germline, CDR1 is SGHRS, CDR2 YFSETQ.

V and J are TRBV6-1 and TRBJ1-1; tentative D call: TRBD1 (6 bases). In germline, CDR1 is MNHNS, CDR2 SASEGT. V was clipped by 6 bases and J by 7 bases, with 18 bases between them. This CDR3 contains 14 residues. CDR3 loop: CASSQPLTGLEAFF. The CDR3 DNA follows: TGTGCCAGCAGCCAGCCTTTAACAGGGCTTGAAGCTTTCTTT.

The table lists this clone with a few counts. The chain combines TRBV4-3 with TRBJ2-1, with 9 nucleotides matching TRBD2. Germline V gene data show CDR1 as LGHNA and CDR2 as YSLEER. Unmatched junction bases numbered 15, after V lost 6 bases and J lost 9 bases. This CDR3 is 16 amino acids long. The CDR3 reads CASSPKAGGLEGEQFF. CDR3 sequence (DNA): TGCGCCAGCAGTCCGAAAGCGGGAGGACTCGAAGGTGAGCAGTTCTTC.

The chain is built from TRBV6-2 or TRBV6-3 and TRBJ2-2; TRBD2 aligns across 7 bases. V gave up 0 bases and J gave up 1 base; unmatched junction bases: 5. The CDR3 is made up of 17 amino acids. CDR1 and CDR2 from the germline V gene are MNHEY and SVGEGT. The CDR3 is CASSYSIQRENTGELFF. The CDR3, as DNA: TGTGCCAGCAGTTACTCGATCCAGCGGGAGAACACCGGGGAGCTGTTTTTT.

As to this clone: This CDR3 is also generated by other DNA sequences in the sample. The chain couples TRBV7-9 to TRBJ2-7, with 8 bases identical to TRBD2. Germline CDR1 and CDR2: SEHNR and FQNEAQ (reference sequence). CDR3 length equals 15 residues. V shed 5 bases, J shed 4 bases, and the junction held 10 bases outside the gene matches. This CDR3 reads CASSRAGGGVYEQYF. In DNA form, the CDR3 reads TGTGCCAGCAGCCGTGCCGGGGGGGGCGTTTACGAGCAGTACTTC. The entire variable domain, with the rest obtained from reference TRBV7-9 and TRBJ2-7, is as follows: DTGVSQNPRHKITKRGQNVTFRCDPISEHNRLYWYRQTLGQGPEFLTYFQNEAQLEKSRLLSDRFSAERPKGSFSTLEIQRTEQGDSAMYLCASSRAGGGVYEQYFGPGTRLTVT.

This clone was seen only once. J is TRBJ2-5 and V is TRBV3-1 (or the pseudogene TRBV3-2), with D possibly matching TRBD1 (6 bases). The CDR3 sequence is 18 residues long. The V end lost 2 bases, the J end lost 3 bases, and 22 bases lay between the germline ends. Germline V gene lookup returns CDR1 LGHDT and CDR2 YNNKEL (reference sequence). CDR3 sequence reads: CASSQSPFRDMGKETQYF. CDR3 sequence (DNA): TGTGCCAGCAGCCAAAGCCCGTTTAGGGACATGGGGAAAGAGACCCAGTACTTC.

In this sample, this clone turned up once. The gene calls are TRBV6-5 and TRBJ2-7; maybe TRBD1 (5 bases). The V end lost 6 bases, the J end lost 0 bases, and 9 bases lay between the germline ends. The length of the CDR3 is 13 residues. Germline-derived CDR1 and CDR2 are MNHEY and SVGAGI. The CDR3 region is CASRQVISYEQYF. The DNA for the CDR3 is TGTGCCAGCAGACAGGTAATCTCCTACGAGCAGTACTTC.

This clone was seen a few times. The V gene is TRBV6-5, the J gene TRBJ1-1, with TRBD1 matching over 7 bases. J was trimmed by 5 bases and V by 7 bases; bases with no gene match: 7. The length of the CDR3 is 13 residues. Germline loops: CDR1 MNHEY, CDR2 SVGAGI. The CDR3 is CASKPTGRTEAFF. CDR3 coding DNA: TGTGCCAGCAAGCCGACAGGGAGGACTGAAGCTTTCTTT.

The gene calls are TRBV4-3 and TRBJ2-5; no clear D gene. Trimming removed 4 bases at V and 2 bases at J, with 8 bases between. Germline-derived CDR1 and CDR2 are LGHNA and YSLEER. CDR3 length: 13 residues. CDR3 DNA sequence: TGCGCCAGCAGCCGCCAGGTACAAGAGACCCAGTACTTC. Encoded protein: CASSRQVQETQYF.

CDR3 DNA sequence: TGTGCCAGCTCCTTAGCGGGGGGCACGAACACCGGGGAGCTGTTTTTT. It yields the protein CASSLAGGTNTGELFF. The genes are TRBV18 and TRBJ2-2; 10 bases match TRBD2. CDR1 and CDR2 from the germline V gene are KGHSH and LQKENI. The V gene end was trimmed by 6 bases and the J gene end by 0 bases; junction bases not matched to a gene: 4. This CDR3 region has 16 residues.

V gene TRBV5-4 combines with J gene TRBJ2-1, with TRBD2 as a possible D gene (5 bases). The length of the CDR3 is 16 residues. Germline lookup yields CDR1 SGHNT and CDR2 YYREEE (reference sequence). Trimming took off 2 bases at V and 6 bases at J, with 18 bases between the two ends. This CDR3 reads CASSFPQTPRGNEQFF. The DNA of the CDR3 is TGTGCCAGCAGCTTCCCCCAGACTCCACGGGGCAATGAGCAGTTCTTC.

The genes are TRBV11-2 and TRBJ2-3, with D maybe TRBD1 (5 bases). The germline CDR1 and CDR2 sequences are SGHAT and FQNNGV. The CDR3 covers 17 residues. V dropped 6 bases and J dropped 3 bases, with 22 bases sitting between them. This CDR3 is CASRPERGLSVTDTQYF. CDR3 sequence (DNA): TGTGCCAGCAGACCCGAAAGGGGCCTTAGTGTAACAGATACGCAGTATTTT.

This rearrangement joins TRBV7-6 to TRBJ2-7; 10 bases are shared with TRBD2. J gave up 4 bases and V 3 bases, and 9 bases lay outside the gene matches. In germline, CDR1 is SGHVS, CDR2 FNYEAQ. CDR3 length: 16 amino acids. In nucleotides, the CDR3 is TGTGCCAGCAGCTTCGGTAGCGGGGGGTTTGAGTACGAGCAGTACTTC. It is translated as CASSFGSGGFEYEQYF.

V is TRBV5-1 and J is TRBJ2-5, with 11 bases aligning to TRBD2. The germline V gene has CDR1 SGHRS and CDR2 YFSETQ. The J segment lost 4 bases and the V segment lost 4 bases, leaving 3 bases of the junction unmatched. The CDR3 consists of 14 residues. The DNA of the CDR3 is TGCGCCAGCAGCACTAGCGGGGGCCGAGAGACCCAGTACTTC. Translation gives CASSTSGGRETQYF.

V and J are TRBV4-2 and TRBJ1-4; 7 bases match TRBD1. With V trimmed by 4 bases and J by 7 bases, 6 bases remained unmatched. This CDR3 is built from 14 residues. The germline V gene encodes CDR1 LGHNA and CDR2 YNFKEQ. The CDR3 DNA sequence: TGTGCCAGCAGCCGGCAGGGGGACGGTGAAAAACTGTTTTTT. This codes for CASSRQGDGEKLFF.

V and J are TRBV7-2 and TRBJ2-5; TRBD1 matches at 7 bases. The CDR3 spans 14 residues. Germline CDR1 and CDR2: SGHTA and FQGNSA. Trimming removed 2 bases from V and 4 bases from J; junction bases left unmatched: 4. The CDR3 protein is CASSLRGRTETQYF. The CDR3 DNA is TGTGCCAGCAGCTTAAGGGGGCGCACAGAGACCCAGTACTTC. The whole variable domain, remainder taken from reference TRBV7-2 and TRBJ2-5, is GAGVSQSPSNKVTEKGKDVELRCDPISGHTALYWYRQSLGQGLEFLIYFQGNSAPDKSGLPSDRFSAERTGGSVSTLTIQRTQQEDSAVYLCASSLRGRTETQYFGPGTRLLVL.

The V call is TRBV19, the J call TRBJ2-7, with 10 bases lining up with TRBD2. The CDR3 extends over 17 amino acids. V dropped 10 bases and J dropped 1; count of bases not matched to a gene: 16. Germline V gene sequence: CDR1 LNHDA, CDR2 SQIVND (reference sequence). For the CDR3, the DNA is TGTGCCACGACCCAAGGCGGAAGCGGGAGGGCTTCCTACGAGCAGTACTTC. Residues: CATTQGGSGRASYEQYF.

This rearrangement joins TRBV5-1 to TRBJ2-2; 9 nucleotides line up with TRBD1. Germline CDR1 is SGHRS and CDR2 is YFSETQ. CDR3 length: 17 residues. With 1 base clipped from V and 4 bases from J, the junction kept 8 bases outside the gene matches. CDR3 sequence: CASSLRPGQGSTGELFF. CDR3 coding DNA: TGCGCCAGCAGCTTGAGGCCGGGACAGGGATCCACCGGGGAGCTGTTTTTT.